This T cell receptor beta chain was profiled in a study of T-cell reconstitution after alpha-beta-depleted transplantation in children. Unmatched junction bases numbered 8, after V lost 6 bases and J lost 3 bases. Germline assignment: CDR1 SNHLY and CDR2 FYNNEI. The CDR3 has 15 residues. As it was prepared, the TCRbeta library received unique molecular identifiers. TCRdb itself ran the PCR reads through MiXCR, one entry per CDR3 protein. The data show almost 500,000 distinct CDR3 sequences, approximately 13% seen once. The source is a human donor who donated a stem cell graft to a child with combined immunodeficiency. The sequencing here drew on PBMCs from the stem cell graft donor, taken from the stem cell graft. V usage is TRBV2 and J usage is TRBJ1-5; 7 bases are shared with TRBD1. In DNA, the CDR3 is TGTGCCAGCAGGGAACAGGGGATGAACAATCAGCCCCAGCATTTT. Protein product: CASREQGMNNQPQHF.